Listed below are T cell receptor beta chains from one sample, sequenced in a study of OX40 agonist ivuxolimab in advanced cancers. The assay was immunoSEQ multiplex PCR, and TCRdb's table has in-frame clones only and misses some. The table lists 53,000 or so clones, 60% to 80% of them singletons. The material was CD4+ or CD8+ T cells sorted from blood, obtained in a trial of the OX40 agonist ivuxolimab. The receptor source for this set is an adult with an advanced solid tumor such as melanoma, head and neck, liver or kidney cancer. Both conserved end residues are trimmed from each CDR3.

j_call: TRBJ1-1; v_call: TRBV5-1; cdr3_aa: ASSLGTGVGRNTEAF
j_call: TRBJ1-5; v_call: TRBV9; cdr3_aa: ASSGQFSNQPQH
j_call: TRBJ2-1; v_call: TRBV28; cdr3_aa: ASSPGEHGLSEQF
j_call: TRBJ2-5; v_call: TRBV11-2; cdr3_aa: ASSRDRAETQY
j_call: TRBJ2-3; v_call: TRBV7-2; cdr3_aa: ASSLGLAGVDTQY
j_call: TRBJ2-7; v_call: TRBV7-9; cdr3_aa: ASAKIRDGSYGQY
j_call: TRBJ1-4; v_call: TRBV7-9; cdr3_aa: ASSSSGGNEKLF
j_call: TRBJ2-7; v_call: TRBV9; cdr3_aa: ASSVDGRAWEQY
j_call: TRBJ2-2; v_call: TRBV7-3; cdr3_aa: ASSSYPPGTGNTGELF
j_call: TRBJ2-1; v_call: TRBV4-1; cdr3_aa: ASSQDGLGISGSRDEQF
j_call: TRBJ1-2; v_call: TRBV25-1; cdr3_aa: ASSEDPRLHGYT
j_call: TRBJ2-2; v_call: TRBV5-6; cdr3_aa: ASSLYGRPPGTGELF
j_call: TRBJ1-4; v_call: TRBV4-1; cdr3_aa: ASSQAPGQGDEKLF
j_call: TRBJ1-5; v_call: TRBV19; cdr3_aa: ASKRGPSNQPQH
j_call: TRBJ1-3; v_call: TRBV27; cdr3_aa: ASRSTGGSGNTIY
j_call: TRBJ2-1; v_call: TRBV12-5; cdr3_aa: ASGPGTGRNEQF
j_call: TRBJ2-7; v_call: TRBV28; cdr3_aa: ACGQSYEQY
j_call: TRBJ1-6; v_call: TRBV7-8; cdr3_aa: ASSSPGRDSLFGNSPLH
j_call: TRBJ2-7; v_call: TRBV6-1; cdr3_aa: ASSEMGGGNSYEQY
j_call: TRBJ2-1; v_call: TRBV10-2; cdr3_aa: ASSDASGISYNEQF
j_call: TRBJ1-2; v_call: TRBV6-1; cdr3_aa: ASSELPGGGYT
j_call: TRBJ2-3; v_call: TRBV9; cdr3_aa: ASSVSASTDTQY
j_call: TRBJ2-5; v_call: TRBV7-9; cdr3_aa: ASSPGTSGSGETQY
j_call: TRBJ1-5; v_call: TRBV28; cdr3_aa: ASSPEASYHQPQH
j_call: TRBJ1-5; v_call: TRBV6-1; cdr3_aa: ASSAQQDSNQPQH
j_call: TRBJ2-5; v_call: TRBV28; cdr3_aa: ASIEGGGRETQY
j_call: TRBJ1-1; v_call: TRBV18; cdr3_aa: ASSPMANTEAF
j_call: TRBJ2-1; v_call: TRBV5-1; cdr3_aa: ASSLEMGINEQF
j_call: TRBJ2-7; v_call: TRBV4-1; cdr3_aa: ASSKGTGVNYEQY
j_call: TRBJ2-7; v_call: TRBV2; cdr3_aa: ASSELGLAGYEQY
j_call: TRBJ1-3; v_call: TRBV10-3; cdr3_aa: AISLGGGTIY
j_call: TRBJ1-2; v_call: TRBV6-7; cdr3_aa: ASRMDTEGVGYT